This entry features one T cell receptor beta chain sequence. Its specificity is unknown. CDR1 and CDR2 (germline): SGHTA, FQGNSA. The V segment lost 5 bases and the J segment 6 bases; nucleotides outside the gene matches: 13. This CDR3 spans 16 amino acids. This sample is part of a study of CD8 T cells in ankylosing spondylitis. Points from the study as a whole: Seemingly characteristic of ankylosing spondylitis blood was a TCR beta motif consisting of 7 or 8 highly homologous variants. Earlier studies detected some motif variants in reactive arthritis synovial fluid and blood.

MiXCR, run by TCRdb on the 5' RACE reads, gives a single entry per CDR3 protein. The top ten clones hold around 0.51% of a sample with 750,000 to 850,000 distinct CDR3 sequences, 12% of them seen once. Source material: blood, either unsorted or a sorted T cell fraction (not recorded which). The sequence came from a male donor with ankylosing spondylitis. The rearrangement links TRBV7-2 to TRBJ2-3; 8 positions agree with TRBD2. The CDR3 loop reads CASSPQWAGGIDTQYF. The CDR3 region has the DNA TGTGCCAGCAGCCCCCAGTGGGCGGGGGGCATTGATACGCAGTATTTT.